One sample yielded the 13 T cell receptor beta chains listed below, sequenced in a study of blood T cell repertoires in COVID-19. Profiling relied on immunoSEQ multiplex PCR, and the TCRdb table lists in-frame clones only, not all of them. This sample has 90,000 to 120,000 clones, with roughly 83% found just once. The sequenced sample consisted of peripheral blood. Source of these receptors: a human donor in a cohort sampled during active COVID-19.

The CDR3 loop reads CASSPVIVNRDSGELFF. DNA of the CDR3: TGTGCCAGCTCACCGGTGATCGTAAACAGGGACAGCGGGGAGCTGTTTTTT. The V call is TRBV18, the J call TRBJ2-2; 7 bases map to TRBD1. CDR3 length: 17 residues. The germline gives CDR1 KGHSH, CDR2 LQKENI. With 3 bases clipped from V and 7 bases from J, the junction kept 14 bases outside the gene matches.

The CDR3 nucleotides are TGTGCCAGCAGTAAAACGGGAGGGCCTTTGGGTGAGCAGTTCTTC. Translating gives CASSKTGGPLGEQFF. The rearrangement links TRBV28 to TRBJ2-1; 8 bases are shared with TRBD2. Germline CDR1 MDHEN, CDR2 SYDVKM. J gave up 9 bases and V 5 bases, and 12 bases lay outside the gene matches. There are 15 residues in the CDR3.

CDR3 coding DNA: TGCGCCAGCACGTACTCTGGAAACACCATATATTTT. The encoded protein is CASTYSGNTIYF. The chain links TRBV10-2 to TRBJ1-3, with D uncertain. With 7 bases removed from V and 0 bases from J, the gap between germline ends came to 4 bases. The CDR3 has 12 amino acids. CDR1 WSHSY and CDR2 SAAADI come from the germline V gene.

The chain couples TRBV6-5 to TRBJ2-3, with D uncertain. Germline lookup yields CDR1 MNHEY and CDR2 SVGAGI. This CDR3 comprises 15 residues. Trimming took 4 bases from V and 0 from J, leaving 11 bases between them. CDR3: CASSSSLTSTDTQYF. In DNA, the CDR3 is TGTGCCAGCAGTTCGAGCCTAACTAGCACAGATACGCAGTATTTT.

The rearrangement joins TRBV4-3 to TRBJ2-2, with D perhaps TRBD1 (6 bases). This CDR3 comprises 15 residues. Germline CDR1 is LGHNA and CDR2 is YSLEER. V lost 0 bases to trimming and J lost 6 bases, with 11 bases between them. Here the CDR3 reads CASSQESRGAGELFF. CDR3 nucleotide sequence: TGCGCCAGCAGCCAAGAGTCCAGGGGCGCCGGGGAGCTGTTTTTT.

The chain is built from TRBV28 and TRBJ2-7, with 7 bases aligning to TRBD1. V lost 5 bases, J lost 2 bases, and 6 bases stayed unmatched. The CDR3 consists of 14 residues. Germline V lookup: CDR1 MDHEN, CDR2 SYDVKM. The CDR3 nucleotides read TGTGCCAGCAGTGCCCCGGGACAGCCCTACGAGCAGTACTTC. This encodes CASSAPGQPYEQYF.

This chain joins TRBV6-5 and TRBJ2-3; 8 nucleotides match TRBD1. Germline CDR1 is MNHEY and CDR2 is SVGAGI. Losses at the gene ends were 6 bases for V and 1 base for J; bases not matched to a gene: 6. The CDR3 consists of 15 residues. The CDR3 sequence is CASRPGTGRTDTQYF. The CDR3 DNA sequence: TGTGCCAGCAGGCCCGGGACAGGCCGCACAGATACGCAGTATTTT.

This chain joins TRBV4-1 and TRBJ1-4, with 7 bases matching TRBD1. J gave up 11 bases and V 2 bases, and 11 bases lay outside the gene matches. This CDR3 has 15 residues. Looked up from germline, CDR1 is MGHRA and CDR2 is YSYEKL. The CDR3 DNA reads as TGCGCCAGCAGCCAACGGGGGACAGTAGGAGACAAACTGTTTTTT. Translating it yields CASSQRGTVGDKLFF.

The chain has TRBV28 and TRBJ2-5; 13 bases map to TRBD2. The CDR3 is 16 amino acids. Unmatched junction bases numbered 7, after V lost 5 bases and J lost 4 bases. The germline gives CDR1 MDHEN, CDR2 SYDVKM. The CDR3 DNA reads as TGTGCCAGCAGTCACCAACTAGCGGGAGGGTCAGAGACCCAGTACTTC. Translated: CASSHQLAGGSETQYF.

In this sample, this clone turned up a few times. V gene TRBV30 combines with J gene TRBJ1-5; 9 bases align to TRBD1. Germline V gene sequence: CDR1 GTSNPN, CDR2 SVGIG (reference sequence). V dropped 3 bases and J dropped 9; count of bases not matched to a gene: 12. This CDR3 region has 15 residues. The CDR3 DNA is TGTGCCTGGAGCCGCTCCGGGACAGGGAAGGGGCCCCAGCATTTT. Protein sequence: CAWSRSGTGKGPQHF.

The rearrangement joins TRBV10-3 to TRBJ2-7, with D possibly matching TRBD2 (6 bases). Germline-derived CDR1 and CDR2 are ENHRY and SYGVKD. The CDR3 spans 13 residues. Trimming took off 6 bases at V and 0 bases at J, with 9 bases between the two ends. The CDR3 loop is CAIRGTDSYEQYF. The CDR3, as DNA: TGTGCCATCAGAGGGACTGACTCCTACGAGCAGTACTTC.

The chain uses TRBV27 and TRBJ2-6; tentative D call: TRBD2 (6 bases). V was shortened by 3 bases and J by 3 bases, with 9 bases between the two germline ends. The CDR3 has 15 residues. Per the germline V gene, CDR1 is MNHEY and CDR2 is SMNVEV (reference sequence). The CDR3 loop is CASSLTGDGANVLTF. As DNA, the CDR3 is TGTGCCAGCAGTTTGACGGGGGATGGGGCCAACGTCCTGACTTTC.

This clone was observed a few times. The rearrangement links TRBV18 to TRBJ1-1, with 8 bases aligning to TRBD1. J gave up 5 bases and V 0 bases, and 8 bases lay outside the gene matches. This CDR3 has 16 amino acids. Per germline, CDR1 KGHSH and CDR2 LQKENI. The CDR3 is CASSPPRGQIGTEAFF. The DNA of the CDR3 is TGTGCCAGCTCACCACCCAGGGGGCAGATTGGGACTGAAGCTTTCTTT.